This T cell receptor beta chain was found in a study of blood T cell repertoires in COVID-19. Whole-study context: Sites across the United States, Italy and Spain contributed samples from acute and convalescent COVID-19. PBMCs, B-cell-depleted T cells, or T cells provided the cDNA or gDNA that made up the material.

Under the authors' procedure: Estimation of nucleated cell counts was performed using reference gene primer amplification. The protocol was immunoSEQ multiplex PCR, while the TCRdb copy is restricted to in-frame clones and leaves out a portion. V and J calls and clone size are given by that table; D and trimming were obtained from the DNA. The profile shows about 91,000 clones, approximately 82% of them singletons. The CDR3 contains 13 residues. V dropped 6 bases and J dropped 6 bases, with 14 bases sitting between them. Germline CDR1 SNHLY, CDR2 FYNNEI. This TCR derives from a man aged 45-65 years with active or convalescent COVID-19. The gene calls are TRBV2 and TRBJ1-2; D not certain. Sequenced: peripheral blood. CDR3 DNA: TGTGCCAGCAGCTATCCCGGGAACGATGGCTACACCTTC. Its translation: CASSYPGNDGYTF.